The 14 T cell receptor delta chains below were found in one sample sequenced in a study of DNA immune sequencing with unique molecular identifiers. Genomic DNA underwent 32-plex PCR targeting all 8 TRDV and 4 TRDJ genes. In around 3 barcoding PCR cycles, molecules received a 12-nucleotide UMI, then adapter PCR followed. TCRdb fed the multiplex PCR reads into CATT to redo clone calling. The table records roughly 1,400 delta-chain clones, about an eighth of them present only once. Source material: gamma-delta T cells enriched from blood buffy coat, or unenriched PBMCs (not recorded which). The receptors were gathered from a human donor in good health.

The sample holds many counts of this clone. The CDR3 spells CACDTGTGGPPLSWDTRQMFF. DNA of the CDR3: TGTGCCTGTGACACCGGGACTGGGGGTCCACCCCTCTCCTGGGACACCCGACAGATGTTTTTC. V usage is TRDV2 and J usage is TRDJ3; 8 nucleotides agree with TRDD3. Germline V CDR1 and CDR2: GEAIGNYY, EKD. With V trimmed by 0 bases and J by 0 bases, 12 bases remained unmatched. The CDR3 length is 21 residues.

This clone turned up a few times. The protein held in TCRdb is that of a much larger clone and does not match this DNA's translation at residue 13, likely because of a read error; the protein shown is translated from the DNA. The V and J genes are TRDV2 and TRDJ1, with 7 bases that match TRDD3. The CDR3 runs 15 residues. In germline, CDR1 is GEAIGNYY, CDR2 EKD. This CDR3 is CACDLLGTDTDKPIF. The CDR3 DNA follows: TGTGCCTGTGACCTACTGGGGACAGACACCGATAAACCCATCTTT.

By share, this clone ranks as medium-sized (0.01 to 0.1%). The CDR3 loop reads CALGENPPNLVLGDGRWHKLIF. The CDR3 DNA reads TGTGCTCTTGGGGAAAACCCCCCTAACCTTGTACTGGGGGACGGGAGGTGGCATAAACTCATCTTT. J is TRDJ1 and V is TRDV1; 9 nucleotides line up with TRDD3. The J gene is absent in TCRdb and was assigned here via DNA matching to germline. CDR1 TSWWSYY and CDR2 QGS come from the germline V gene. Trimming took 2 bases from V and 6 from J; bases not matched to a gene: 28. CDR3 size: 22 residues.

This clone is labeled as medium-sized. The V call is TRDV2, the J call TRDJ1, with 8 bases that match TRDD3. In germline, CDR1 is GEAIGNYY, CDR2 EKD. CDR3 length: 17 residues. V was pared by 0 bases and J by 4 bases, with 12 bases of the junction left unmatched. The CDR3 here is CACDTILLGGGYDKLIF. The CDR3 nucleotides read TGTGCCTGTGACACCATACTGCTTGGCGGGGGATACGATAAACTCATCTTT.

As concerns this clone: For this DNA, TCRdb reports the protein of a much larger clone, which diverges at residue 17, most likely from a read error; the protein presented here is translated directly from the DNA. The V gene is TRDV2, the J gene TRDJ1; 9 bases map to TRDD3. The germline V gene encodes CDR1 GEAIGNYY and CDR2 EKD. This CDR3 contains 19 residues. Here the CDR3 DNA reads TGTGCCTGTGACACCTTGTCTTTACTGGGGGAAGAGTACACCGATAAACACATCTTT. It is translated as CACDTLSLLGEEYTDKHIF.

In its sample, this clone was seen a few times. TCRdb has a much larger clone's protein, which differs at residue 4 from the translation of this DNA, likely because of a read error; what is shown is the protein translated from the DNA. This chain links TRDV2 with TRDJ3, with 13 bases that match TRDD3. Germline-derived CDR1 and CDR2 are GEAIGNYY and EKD. Germline trimming cut 5 bases from V and 0 bases from J; bases unmatched to any gene: 9. The CDR3 covers 20 residues. CDR3 DNA: TGTGCCTGTGTCAAAGTACTGGGGGATACGCGCTCCTGGGACACCCGACAGATGTTTTTC. As protein: CACVKVLGDTRSWDTRQMFF.

This clone was recorded a few times. TCRdb has a much larger clone's protein, which differs at residue 4 from the translation of this DNA, likely because of a read error; what is shown is the protein translated from the DNA. The chain carries TRDV2 and TRDJ1; 7 nucleotides match TRDD3. From germline, CDR1 is GEAIGNYY and CDR2 EKD. The V and J ends lost 5 bases and 0 bases, in that order; junction bases with no gene match: 8. This CDR3 has 15 amino acids. CDR3 residues: CACGLLGTDTDKLIF. The CDR3 region has the DNA TGTGCCTGTGGCCTACTGGGGACAGACACCGATAAACTCATCTTT.

By frequency in the sample, this clone is medium-sized. Other DNA sequences of this sample code for an identical CDR3. V and J are TRDV2 and TRDJ1, with TRDD3 matching over 10 bases. The CDR3 covers 14 residues. Germline trimming cut 2 bases from V and 2 bases from J; bases unmatched to any gene: 1. Germline V gene data show CDR1 as GEAIGNYY and CDR2 as EKD. CDR3 amino acids: CACDRLGDTDKLIF. The CDR3 DNA reads as TGTGCCTGTGACAGACTGGGGGATACCGATAAACTCATCTTT.

This clone was detected a few times. The TCRdb protein, from a much larger clone, departs from this DNA's translation at residue 13, likely by read error; the protein shown derives from the DNA. The chain combines TRDV2 with TRDJ1; 7 bases match TRDD3. The CDR3 has 15 residues. CDR1 is GEAIGNYY and CDR2 is EKD in the germline V gene. CDR3 DNA: TGTGCCTGTGACCTACTGGGGACAGACACCGATAAATTCATCTTT. Encoded protein: CACDLLGTDTDKFIF.

By share, this clone ranks as medium-sized. This chain uses TRDV2 with TRDJ1; perhaps TRDD3 as D (5 bases). Germline values: CDR1 GEAIGNYY, CDR2 EKD. The germline V and J ends were trimmed by 0 bases and 0 bases, with 10 bases remaining between them. CDR3 length equals 15 residues. The chain's CDR3 is CACDTVGEYTDKLIF. CDR3 nucleotides: TGTGCCTGTGACACCGTAGGGGAGTACACCGATAAACTCATCTTT.

The sample holds a few counts of this clone. TCRdb assigns this DNA the protein of a much larger clone, which departs from its translation at residue 14; this likely reflects a read error, and the protein shown comes from translating the DNA. The chain has TRDV2 and TRDJ3, with 7 bases matching TRDD3. Germline lookup yields CDR1 GEAIGNYY and CDR2 EKD. This CDR3 region has 20 residues. This CDR3 is CACDTGSLGVGSWVTRQMFF. CDR3 nucleotides: TGTGCCTGTGACACGGGAAGCCTGGGGGTCGGCTCCTGGGTCACCCGACAGATGTTTTTC.

Worth noting for this clone: A far more abundant clone sits one base away, making this likely a read error. Different DNA sequences within this sample yield the same CDR3. This sequence joins TRDV2 and TRDJ1, with 8 bases aligning to TRDD3. The germline CDR1 and CDR2 sequences are GEAIGNYY and EKD. The CDR3 is 14 residues long. V lost 2 bases, J lost 2 bases, and 3 bases stayed unmatched. CDR3 sequence: CACDKVGDTDKLIF. The CDR3, as DNA: TGTGCCTGTGACAAAGTGGGGGATACCGATAAACTCATCTTT.

In this sample, this clone is medium-sized. This sequence joins TRDV1 and TRDJ1, with 13 nucleotides matching TRDD3. TCRdb is silent on the J gene; assignment here came from matching the DNA to germline. The junction had 37 bases not matched to a gene; V was cut back by 2 bases and J by 1 base. The CDR3 consists of 28 residues. CDR1 is TSWWSYY and CDR2 is QGS in the germline V gene. The CDR3 DNA follows: TGTGCTCTTGGGGAAGTACTTTCCCCACGAGAACCAGATACCCCCTTTACTGGGGGATACGGCGTCACCGATAAACTCATCTTT. Translating it yields CALGEVLSPREPDTPFTGGYGVTDKLIF.

This clone was found once. Although no V gene was called, TRDJ1 is the J gene; the table names TRDD3, a call not compared with the DNA. The CDR3 loop spans 16 amino acids. The CDR3 region has the DNA TGTGCTCTTGGGGAACTGCCCGCCCGGTACACCGATAAACTCATCTTT. Its translation is CALGELPARYTDKLIF.